A single TCR beta chain is shown here with its context. Antigen unknown. The CDR3 is made up of 12 amino acids. The V and J ends lost 2 bases and 10 bases respectively, with 11 bases between them. These data come from a study of T cell responses to AZD1222 COVID-19 vaccine. Measured with immunoSEQ multiplex PCR; TCRdb has only the in-frame clones, and not every one. Among 120,000 or so clones listed, over 75% were seen once. Study-wide points: Along spike, vaccine-associated CD4 TCRs were found throughout, with dominance at 160-218 and 743-854.

Material: peripheral blood, obtained on day 0 of AZD1222 vaccination. The chain joins TRBV12-3 or TRBV12-4 to TRBJ1-2; D gene ambiguous. This receptor was taken from an adult in good health. The CDR3 region has the DNA TGTGCCAGCAGTTTACGGCGCCAGCCCTACACCTTC. Amino acids: CASSLRRQPYTF.